This TCR beta chain is from a study of T cell responses to AZD1222 COVID-19 vaccine. Germline values: CDR1 SGHTS, CDR2 YDEGEE. The CDR3 is 14 residues long. Between the trimmed V and J ends, which lost 4 bases and 5 bases, there was a span of 16 bases. The repertoire was sequenced with immunoSEQ multiplex PCR; TCRdb's copy has only in-frame clones and lacks some. The data show about 180,000 clones, about 86% seen once. The receptor was isolated from an adult in good health. This chain links TRBV5-8 with TRBJ2-7; D is ambiguous. This sample comprised peripheral blood, obtained on day 0 of AZD1222 vaccination. CDR3 region: CASSHWVTGHEQYF. CDR3 sequence (DNA): TGTGCCAGCAGCCACTGGGTCACGGGCCACGAGCAGTACTTC.